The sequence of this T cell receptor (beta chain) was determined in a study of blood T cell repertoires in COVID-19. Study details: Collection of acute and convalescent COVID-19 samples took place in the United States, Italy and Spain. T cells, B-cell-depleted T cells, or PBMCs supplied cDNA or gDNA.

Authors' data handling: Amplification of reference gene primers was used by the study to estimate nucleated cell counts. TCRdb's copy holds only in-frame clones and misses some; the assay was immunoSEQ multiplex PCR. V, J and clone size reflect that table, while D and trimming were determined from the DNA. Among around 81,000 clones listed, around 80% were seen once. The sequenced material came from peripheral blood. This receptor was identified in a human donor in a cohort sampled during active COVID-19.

CDR3 in amino acids: CASSYTLGRGNYGYTF. CDR3 DNA: TGTGCCAGCAGTTACACACTGGGCCGTGGGAACTATGGCTACACCTTC. The V and J genes are TRBV6-5 and TRBJ1-2; D is undetermined. In germline, CDR1 is MNHEY, CDR2 SVGAGI. V shed 2 bases and J shed 2 bases, with 15 bases lying between them. The CDR3 has 16 residues.